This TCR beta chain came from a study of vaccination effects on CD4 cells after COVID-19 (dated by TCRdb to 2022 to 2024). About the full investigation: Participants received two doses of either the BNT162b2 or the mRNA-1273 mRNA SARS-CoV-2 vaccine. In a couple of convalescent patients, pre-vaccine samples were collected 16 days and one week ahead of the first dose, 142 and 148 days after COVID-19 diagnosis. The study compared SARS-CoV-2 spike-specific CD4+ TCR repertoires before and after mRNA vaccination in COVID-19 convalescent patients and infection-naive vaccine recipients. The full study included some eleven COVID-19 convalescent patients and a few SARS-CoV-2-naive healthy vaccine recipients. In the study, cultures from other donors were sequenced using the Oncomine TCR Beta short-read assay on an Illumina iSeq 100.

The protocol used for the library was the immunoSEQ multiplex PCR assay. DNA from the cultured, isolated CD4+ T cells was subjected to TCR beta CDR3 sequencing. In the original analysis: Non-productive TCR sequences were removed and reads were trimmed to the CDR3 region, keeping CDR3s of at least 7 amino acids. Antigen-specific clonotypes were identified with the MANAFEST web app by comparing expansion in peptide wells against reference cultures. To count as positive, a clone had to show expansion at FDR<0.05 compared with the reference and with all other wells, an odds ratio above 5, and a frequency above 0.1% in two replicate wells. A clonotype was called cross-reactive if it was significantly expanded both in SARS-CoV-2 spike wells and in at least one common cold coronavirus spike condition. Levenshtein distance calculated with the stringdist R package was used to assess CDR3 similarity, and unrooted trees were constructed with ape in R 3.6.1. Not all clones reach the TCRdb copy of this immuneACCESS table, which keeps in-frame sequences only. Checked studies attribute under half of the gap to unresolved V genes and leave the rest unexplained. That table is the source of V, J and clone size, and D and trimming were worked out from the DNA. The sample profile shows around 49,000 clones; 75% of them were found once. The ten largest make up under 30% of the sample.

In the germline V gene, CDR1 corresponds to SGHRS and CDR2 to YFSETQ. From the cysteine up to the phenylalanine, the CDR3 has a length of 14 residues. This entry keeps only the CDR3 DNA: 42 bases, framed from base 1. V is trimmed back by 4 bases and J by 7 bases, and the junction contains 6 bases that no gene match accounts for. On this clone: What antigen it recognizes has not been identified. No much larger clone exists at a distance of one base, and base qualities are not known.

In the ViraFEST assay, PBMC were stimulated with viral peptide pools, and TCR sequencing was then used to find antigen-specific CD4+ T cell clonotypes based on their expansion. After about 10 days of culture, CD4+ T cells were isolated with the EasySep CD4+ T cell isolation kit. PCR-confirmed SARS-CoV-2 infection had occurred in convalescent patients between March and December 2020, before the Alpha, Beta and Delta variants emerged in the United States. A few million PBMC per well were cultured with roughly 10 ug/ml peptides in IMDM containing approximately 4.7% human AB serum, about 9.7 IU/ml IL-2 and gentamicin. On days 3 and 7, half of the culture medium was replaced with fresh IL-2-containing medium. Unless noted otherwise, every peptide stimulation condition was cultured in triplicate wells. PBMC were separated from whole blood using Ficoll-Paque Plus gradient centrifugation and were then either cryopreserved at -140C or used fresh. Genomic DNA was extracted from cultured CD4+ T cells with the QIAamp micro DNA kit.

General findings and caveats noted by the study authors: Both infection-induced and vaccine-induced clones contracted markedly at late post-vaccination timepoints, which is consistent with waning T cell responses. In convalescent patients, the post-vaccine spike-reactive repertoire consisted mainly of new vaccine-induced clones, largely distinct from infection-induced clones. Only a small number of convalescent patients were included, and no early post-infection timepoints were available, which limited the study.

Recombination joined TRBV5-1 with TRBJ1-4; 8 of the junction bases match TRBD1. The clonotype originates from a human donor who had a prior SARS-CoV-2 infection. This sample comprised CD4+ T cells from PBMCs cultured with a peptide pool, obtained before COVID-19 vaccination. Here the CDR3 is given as CASSLTGASEKLFF. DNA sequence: TGCGCCAGCAGCCTGACAGGGGCCTCTGAAAAACTGTTTTTT.